This T cell receptor (beta chain) came from a study of blood T cell repertoires in COVID-19. From germline, CDR1 is SGHNT and CDR2 YYREEE (reference sequence). Deletions cut 3 bases from V and 0 bases from J, with 14 bases between. CDR3 size: 16 residues. Assignments of participants to cohorts depended upon their own reported clinical history. Donors of Cohort 3 who recovered were those that had two negative PCRs, clearance, or symptom resolution. In the authors' workflow: It was from reference gene primer amplification that nucleated cell counts were estimated. Generated by immunoSEQ multiplex PCR, the TCRdb table keeps only in-frame clones and is missing some. V and J calls and clone size are as listed in that table; D and trimming were resolved from the DNA. This table has roughly 270,000 clones, 85% appearing once.

This sequence joins TRBV5-4 and TRBJ2-3, with TRBD2 as a possible D gene (6 bases). The sequence derives from a woman in her fifties or sixties who had recovered from COVID-19. The sample comprised PBMCs or T cells enriched from blood (not recorded which). The CDR3 is CASSSGLTLSTDTQYF. The CDR3, as DNA: TGTGCCAGCAGCTCGGGACTGACACTTAGCACAGATACGCAGTATTTT.